This T cell receptor beta chain was sequenced during a study of human T cells and chemical hapten exposure. General study points: There was alopecia in the donors, so their immune response may differ from that of healthy people. Significantly greater numbers of large CDR3 similarity clusters came from expanded TCRs than from controls.

Documented time point: patch test 1, 2 weeks after DPC sensitization. Indicated treatment: therapeutic diphenylcyclopropenone sensitization with weekly scalp DPC. Whole blood that had not been fractionated was the source of extracted total RNA. This clonotype has a count of ten or more. The antigen remains unidentified. TCRdb itself ran the RACE reads through MiXCR, one entry per CDR3 protein. The sample has 380,000 or so distinct CDR3 sequences, approximately 5% seen once; the top ten hold 2% to 2.5%. The clonotype comes from a woman aged 45-65 years with alopecia areata. Some clones in this sample may be carry-over from other donors' samples. This sample comprised whole blood, obtained in connection with sensitization to the hapten diphenylcyclopropenone (DPC).

CDR3 DNA: TGTGCCAGCAGCTTAGCGTGGCGGGTCTCCTACAATGAGCAGTTCTTC. Amino acids: CASSLAWRVSYNEQFF. The rearrangement joins TRBV7-2 to TRBJ2-1, with D possibly being TRBD2 (5 bases). The V end lost 0 bases, the J end lost 0 bases, and 9 bases lay between the germline ends. The CDR3 covers 16 residues. The germline V gene has CDR1 SGHTA and CDR2 FQGNSA. Filled out from reference TRBV7-2 and TRBJ2-1, the complete variable domain reads GAGVSQSPSNKVTEKGKDVELRCDPISGHTALYWYRQSLGQGLEFLIYFQGNSAPDKSGLPSDRFSAERTGGSVSTLTIQRTQQEDSAVYLCASSLAWRVSYNEQFFGPGTRLTVL.